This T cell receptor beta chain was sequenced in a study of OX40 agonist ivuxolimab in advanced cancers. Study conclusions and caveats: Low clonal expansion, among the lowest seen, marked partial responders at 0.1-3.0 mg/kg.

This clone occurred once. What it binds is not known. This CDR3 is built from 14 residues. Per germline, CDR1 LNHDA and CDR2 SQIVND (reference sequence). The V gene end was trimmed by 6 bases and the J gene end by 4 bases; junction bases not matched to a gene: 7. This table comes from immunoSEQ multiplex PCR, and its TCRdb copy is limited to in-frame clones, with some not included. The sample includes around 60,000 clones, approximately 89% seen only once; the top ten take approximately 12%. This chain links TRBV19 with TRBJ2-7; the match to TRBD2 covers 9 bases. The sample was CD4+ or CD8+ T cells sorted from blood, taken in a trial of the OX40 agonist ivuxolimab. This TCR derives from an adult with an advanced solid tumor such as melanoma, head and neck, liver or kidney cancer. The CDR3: CASSYSGSGYEQYF. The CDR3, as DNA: TGTGCCAGTAGCTATAGCGGGAGTGGGTACGAGCAGTACTTC.